These 21 T cell receptor beta chains were sequenced from one sample in a study of monozygotic twins with inflammatory bowel disease. TCRdb reprocessed the 5' RACE reads, with one entry per CDR3 protein and no DNA. The ten most abundant clones cover about 4.9% of a sample with nearly 45,000 distinct CDR3 sequences. Specimen: blood. These receptors all stem from a human donor with ulcerative colitis or Crohn's disease, or a healthy co-twin of an affected twin (not recorded which).

This sequence joins TRBV11-2 and TRBJ1-1; TCRdb's D call, TRBD1, is unchecked because there is no DNA. Per germline, CDR1 SGHAT and CDR2 FQNNGV. The CDR3 is made up of 13 amino acids. The CDR3 region is CASSSGQQNEAFF.

The CDR3 here is CASSRQLARRGRQYSNQPQHF. The chain recombines TRBV4-1 with TRBJ1-5. The CDR3 is 21 residues long. Germline assignment: CDR1 MGHRA and CDR2 YSYEKL.

The CDR3 reads CASSLKQGTETQYF. V gene TRBV18 combines with J gene TRBJ2-5; the TRBD1 assignment by TCRdb is unverifiable without DNA. CDR1 is KGHSH, CDR2 LQKENI, per germline. The CDR3 sequence is 14 residues long.

This sequence joins TRBV20-1 and TRBJ2-2; TCRdb returns TRBD2, unconfirmable since there is no DNA. This CDR3 is 15 amino acids long. From germline, CDR1 is DFQATT and CDR2 SNEGSKA (reference sequence). CDR3 sequence: CSASSGMRNTGELFF.

This sequence joins TRBV2 and TRBJ2-1; the TCRdb D gene call, TRBD1, has no DNA to confirm it. The V gene's germline CDR1 is SNHLY and CDR2 FYNNEI. This CDR3 spans 14 amino acids. The CDR3 loop reads CASRSGETGNEQFF.

This chain links TRBV10-2 with TRBJ2-7; lacking DNA, the TRBD1 call made by TCRdb goes unchecked. Germline V gives CDR1 WSHSY, CDR2 SAAADI. The CDR3 covers 15 residues. The CDR3 is CATGAQGAASYEQYF.

The V gene is TRBV20-1, the J gene TRBJ2-1; TCRdb picks TRBD2, but there is no DNA to check that call. Germline V gives CDR1 DFQATT, CDR2 SNEGSKA (reference sequence). This CDR3 is 15 amino acids long. This CDR3 reads CSARPGTSGRGEQFF.

The rearrangement uses TRBV25-1 and TRBJ1-3; there is no DNA to check the TCRdb D call of TRBD1. CDR1 is MGHDK, CDR2 SYGVNS, per germline. This CDR3 is built from 12 residues. The CDR3 is CASSGKGSTIYF.

This chain joins TRBV5-1 and TRBJ2-2; without DNA, the TCRdb call of TRBD1 cannot be checked. Looked up from germline, CDR1 is SGHRS and CDR2 is YFSETQ. The CDR3 length is 16 residues. CDR3 residues: CASSPFRDSKAGELFF.

The chain carries TRBV27 and TRBJ2-5; TCRdb proposes TRBD2, but this gene call is untestable without DNA. The CDR3 consists of 13 residues. CDR1 is MNHEY, CDR2 SMNVEV, per germline (reference sequence). Here the CDR3 reads CASSKREGQTQYF.

V and J are TRBV14 and TRBJ1-4. This CDR3 is built from 12 residues. From germline, CDR1 is SGHDN and CDR2 FVKESK. The CDR3 loop reads CASSPGTEKLFF.

The gene calls are TRBV28 and TRBJ1-5; TCRdb calls TRBD1, which cannot be checked without DNA. The length of the CDR3 is 12 residues. Germline-derived CDR1 and CDR2 are MDHEN and SYDVKM. This chain's CDR3 is CASSPLGLPQHF.

The chain combines TRBV20-1 with TRBJ1-1; as DNA is missing, the TRBD1 call by TCRdb cannot be tested. Germline assignment: CDR1 DFQATT and CDR2 SNEGSKA (reference sequence). The CDR3 loop spans 17 amino acids. CDR3 protein: CSARPGQGRGANTEAFF.

The V call is TRBV20-1, the J call TRBJ2-1; TCRdb's D call, TRBD2, is unchecked because there is no DNA. The CDR3 runs 18 residues. Germline V lookup: CDR1 DFQATT, CDR2 SNEGSKA (reference sequence). The CDR3 loop is CSARDVAGGRTSYNEQFF.

J is TRBJ2-2 and V is TRBV18; with no DNA, the TCRdb D assignment of TRBD1 cannot be verified. Germline CDR1 and CDR2: KGHSH and LQKENI. The CDR3 is 16 residues long. CDR3: CASSPQGQVNTGELFF.

The V gene is TRBV6-1, the J gene TRBJ1-2. This CDR3 has 15 residues. Germline V gives CDR1 MNHNS, CDR2 SASEGT. The CDR3 sequence is CASSPPGGTNYGYTF.

The chain combines TRBV29-1 with TRBJ2-5; TCRdb calls TRBD2, which cannot be checked without DNA. CDR1 is SQVTM, CDR2 ANQGSEA, per germline. This CDR3 has 12 amino acids. The CDR3 sequence is CSVGGSEETQYF.

The chain combines TRBV12-3 or TRBV12-4 with TRBJ1-3; the D gene TCRdb calls, TRBD1, cannot be checked with no DNA. This CDR3 contains 14 residues. This CDR3 reads CASRHRTVGNTIYF.

The J gene is TRBJ2-7, the V gene TRBV20-1; TCRdb names TRBD1, which stays unverified in the absence of DNA. This CDR3 has 15 residues. Germline loops: CDR1 DFQATT, CDR2 SNEGSKA (reference sequence). The chain's CDR3 is CSARIDAPGSYEQYF.

This chain uses TRBV12-3 or TRBV12-4 with TRBJ1-2. The CDR3 contains 15 residues. CDR3 amino acids: CASEKLLVDNYGYTF.

The chain recombines TRBV6-5 with TRBJ2-1. The CDR3 is 13 residues long. Germline loops: CDR1 MNHEY, CDR2 SVGAGI. This CDR3 is CASSYSQHSEQFF.